This passage covers 3 T cell receptor beta chains from one sample sequenced in a study of cytomegalovirus exposure and HLA in healthy donors. The protocol was immunoSEQ multiplex PCR, while the TCRdb copy is restricted to in-frame clones and leaves out a portion. The sample has some 80,000 clones; approximately 95% are singletons. Sequencing was done on a sample of PBMCs. The receptors here all came from a woman between 18 and 30 years old in good health and CMV-seronegative.

The chain combines TRBV7-9 with TRBJ2-7; TRBD1 matches at 8 bases. The ends lost 3 bases at V and 3 bases at J; junction bases unmatched: 4. Germline V lookup: CDR1 SEHNR, CDR2 FQNEAQ (reference sequence). The CDR3 has 14 residues. DNA for the CDR3: TGTGCCAGCAGCTTCGACAGGGGTGGCTACGAGCAGTACTTC. Its translation is CASSFDRGGYEQYF.

The V call is TRBV4-3, the J call TRBJ2-1; 8 positions match TRBD1. Germline CDR1 LGHNA, CDR2 YSLEER. This CDR3 is built from 20 residues. The ends lost 4 bases at V and 7 bases at J; junction bases unmatched: 24. The chain's CDR3 is CASSLEWGARGQGLRNEQFF. CDR3 nucleotides: TGCGCCAGCAGCCTCGAATGGGGGGCCCGAGGACAGGGTTTGAGGAATGAGCAGTTCTTC.

The chain is built from TRBV28 and TRBJ2-5; TRBD1 agrees at 7 bases. The CDR3 runs to 13 residues. Germline-derived CDR1 and CDR2 are MDHEN and SYDVKM. J was trimmed by 4 bases and V by 6 bases; bases with no gene match: 5. CDR3 sequence reads: CASRPTGVETQYF. Written as DNA, the CDR3 is TGTGCCAGCAGACCCACAGGGGTAGAGACCCAGTACTTC. Filled out from reference TRBV28 and TRBJ2-5, the complete variable domain reads DVKVTQSSRYLVKRTGEKVFLECVQDMDHENMFWYRQDPGLGLRLIYFSYDVKMKEKGDIPEGYSVSREKKERFSLILESASTNQTSMYLCASRPTGVETQYFGPGTRLLVL.